These 8 T cell receptor beta chains share one sample of origin, sequenced in a study of beta chain features in type 1 diabetes. Antigens for these TCRs are unknown. Study-level findings and limits: TCRB CDR3s from Type 1 diabetes patients were moderately but significantly shorter in all four CD4+ subsets.

Sequencing targeted expressed TCRB transcripts, as all isolated RNA had been reverse transcribed. The protocol was immunoSEQ multiplex PCR, while the TCRdb copy is restricted to in-frame clones and leaves out a portion. The sample lists around 360,000 clones, around 12% occurring once. What was sequenced was naive CD4+ T cells from blood. These receptor sequences come from a woman between 18 and 29 years old with type 1 diabetes.

V and J are TRBV2 and TRBJ1-5; D is unclear. V dropped 2 bases and J dropped 0 bases, with 8 bases sitting between them. Germline lookup yields CDR1 SNHLY and CDR2 FYNNEI. The CDR3 totals 15 residues. This chain's CDR3 is CASSERVYSNQPQHF. DNA for the CDR3: TGTGCCAGCAGTGAAAGAGTCTATAGCAATCAGCCCCAGCATTTT.

Remarks on this clone: The same CDR3 can be traced to other DNA sequences in this sample. V is TRBV27 and J is TRBJ2-7; 7 bases are a match to TRBD1. The CDR3 has 13 residues. Germline CDR1 and CDR2: MNHEY and SMNVEV (reference sequence). J was trimmed by 2 bases and V by 2 bases; bases with no gene match: 0. For the CDR3, the DNA is TGTGCCAGCAGTTTACAGGGGGCCTACGAGCAGTACTTC. This sequence encodes CASSLQGAYEQYF.

This clone was detected only a few times. The V and J genes are TRBV19 and TRBJ1-5; 8 positions agree with TRBD1. The germline V gene encodes CDR1 LNHDA and CDR2 SQIVND (reference sequence). V shed 1 base and J 4 bases; nucleotides not matched to a gene: 3. The CDR3 sequence is 15 residues long. CDR3 residues: CASSIARQGNQPQHF. The CDR3, as DNA: TGTGCCAGTAGTATAGCCAGACAGGGGAATCAGCCCCAGCATTTT. Supplemented by reference TRBV19 and TRBJ1-5, the full variable domain reads DGGITQSPKYLFRKEGQNVTLSCEQNLNHDAMYWYRQDPGQGLRLIYYSQIVNDFQKGDIAEGYSVSREKKESFPLTVTSAQKNPTAFYLCASSIARQGNQPQHFGDGTRLSIL.

V gene TRBV7-2 combines with J gene TRBJ2-7, with a weak D call TRBD1 (6 bases). CDR3 size: 14 residues. Germline V lookup: CDR1 SGHTA, CDR2 FQGNSA. The V end lost 2 bases, the J end lost 0 bases, and 8 bases lay between the germline ends. The CDR3 sequence: CASSLWDNSYEQYF. The CDR3, as DNA: TGTGCCAGCAGCTTATGGGACAACTCCTACGAGCAGTACTTC.

This clone was seen a handful of times. The chain has TRBV2 and TRBJ2-7; a possible D gene is TRBD1 (5 bases). Looked up from germline, CDR1 is SNHLY and CDR2 is FYNNEI. The CDR3 contains 15 residues. Trimming removed 1 base from V and 6 bases from J, with 16 bases in between. CDR3 sequence (DNA): TGTGCCAGCAGTGAAGTTTTAGTCACAGGCGTCGAGCAGTACTTC. It yields the protein CASSEVLVTGVEQYF.

The rearrangement links TRBV2 to TRBJ2-1; 9 bases map to TRBD2. Germline assignment: CDR1 SNHLY and CDR2 FYNNEI. Trimming removed 6 bases from V and 6 bases from J; junction bases left unmatched: 3. The CDR3 consists of 13 residues. The CDR3 region is CASRKGLANEQFF. The DNA of the CDR3 is TGTGCCAGCAGGAAGGGACTAGCCAATGAGCAGTTCTTC.

In this sample, this clone turned up a few times. The gene calls are TRBV7-2 and TRBJ2-7; tentative D call: TRBD2 (5 bases). CDR1 is SGHTA, CDR2 FQGNSA, per germline. CDR3 length: 18 residues. V lost 1 base and J lost 4, with 23 bases in between. The CDR3, as DNA: TGTGCCAGCAGCTTAGGGTTCAGTGAGGGCCGACGGGGTTACGAGCAGTACTTC. This sequence encodes CASSLGFSEGRRGYEQYF.

This clone appeared a few times. This chain joins TRBV29-1 and TRBJ2-1; D perhaps matches TRBD1 (5 bases). The CDR3 is 15 residues long. CDR1 is SQVTM and CDR2 is ANQGSEA in the germline V gene. Deletions cut 2 bases from V and 4 bases from J, with 15 bases between. The CDR3 DNA reads as TGCAGCGTTGAATCCGATAAAGGGGCTTACAATGAGCAGTTCTTC. Translation gives CSVESDKGAYNEQFF.